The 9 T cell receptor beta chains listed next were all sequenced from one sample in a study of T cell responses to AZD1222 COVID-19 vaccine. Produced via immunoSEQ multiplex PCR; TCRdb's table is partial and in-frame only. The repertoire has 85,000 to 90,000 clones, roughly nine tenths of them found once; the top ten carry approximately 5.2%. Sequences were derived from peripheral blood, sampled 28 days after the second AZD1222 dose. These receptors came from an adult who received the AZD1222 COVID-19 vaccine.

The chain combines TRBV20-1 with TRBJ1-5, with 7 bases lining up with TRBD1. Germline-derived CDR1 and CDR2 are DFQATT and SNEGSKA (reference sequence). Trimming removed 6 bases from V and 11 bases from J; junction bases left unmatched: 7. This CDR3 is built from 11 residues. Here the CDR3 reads CSAPQGLTQHF. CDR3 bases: TGCAGTGCCCCACAGGGGTTGACCCAGCATTTT.

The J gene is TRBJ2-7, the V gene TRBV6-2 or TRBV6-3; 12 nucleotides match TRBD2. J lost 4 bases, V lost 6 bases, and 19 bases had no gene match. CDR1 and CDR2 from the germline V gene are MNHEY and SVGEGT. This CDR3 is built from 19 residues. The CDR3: CASSFPSGTSGYGSYEQYF. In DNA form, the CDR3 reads TGTGCCAGCAGCTTTCCTTCCGGGACTAGCGGGTATGGCTCATACGAGCAGTACTTC.

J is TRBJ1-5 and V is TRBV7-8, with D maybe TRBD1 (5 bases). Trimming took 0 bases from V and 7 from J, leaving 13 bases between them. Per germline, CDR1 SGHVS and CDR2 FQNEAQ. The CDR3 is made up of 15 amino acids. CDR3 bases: TGTGCCAGCAGCTTAGCCAGGGACTTTTCACAGCCCCAGCATTTT. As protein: CASSLARDFSQPQHF.

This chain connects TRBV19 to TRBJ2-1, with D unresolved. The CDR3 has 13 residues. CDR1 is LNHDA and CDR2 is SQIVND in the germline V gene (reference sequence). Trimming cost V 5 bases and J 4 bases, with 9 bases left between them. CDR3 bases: TGTGCCAGTAGTGCCGGGTCTTACAATGAGCAGTTCTTC. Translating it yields CASSAGSYNEQFF.

CDR3: CASSEHGIGELFF. In DNA, the CDR3 is TGTGCCAGCAGTGAACACGGGATCGGGGAGCTGTTTTTT. The rearrangement links TRBV25-1 to TRBJ2-2; tentative D call: TRBD2 (5 bases). This CDR3 is built from 13 residues. V was pared by 2 bases and J by 7 bases, with 8 bases between. Germline lookup yields CDR1 MGHDK and CDR2 SYGVNS.

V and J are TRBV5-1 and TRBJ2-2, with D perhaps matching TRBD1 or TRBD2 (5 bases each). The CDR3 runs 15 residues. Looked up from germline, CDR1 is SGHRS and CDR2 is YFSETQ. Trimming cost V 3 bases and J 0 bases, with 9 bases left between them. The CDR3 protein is CASSSGTPNTGELFF. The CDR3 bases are TGCGCCAGCAGCTCCGGGACGCCGAACACCGGGGAGCTGTTTTTT.

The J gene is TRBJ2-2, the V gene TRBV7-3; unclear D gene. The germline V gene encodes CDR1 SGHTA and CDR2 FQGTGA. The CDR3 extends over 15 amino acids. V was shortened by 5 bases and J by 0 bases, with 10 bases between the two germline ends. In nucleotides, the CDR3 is TGTGCCAGCAGCCCCTATGCGGCGAACACCGGGGAGCTGTTTTTT. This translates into CASSPYAANTGELFF.

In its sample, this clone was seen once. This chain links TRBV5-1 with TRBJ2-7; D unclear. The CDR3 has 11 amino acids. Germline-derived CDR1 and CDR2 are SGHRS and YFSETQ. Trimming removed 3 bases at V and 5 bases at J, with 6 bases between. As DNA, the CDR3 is TGCGCCAGCAGCTCTGGAGACGAGCAGTACTTC. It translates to CASSSGDEQYF.

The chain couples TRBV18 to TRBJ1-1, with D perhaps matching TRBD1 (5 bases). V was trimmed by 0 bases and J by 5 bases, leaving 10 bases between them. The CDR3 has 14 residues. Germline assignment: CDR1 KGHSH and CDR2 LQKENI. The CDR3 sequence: CASSPPGVRTEAFF. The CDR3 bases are TGTGCCAGCTCACCACCAGGGGTAAGGACTGAAGCTTTCTTT.